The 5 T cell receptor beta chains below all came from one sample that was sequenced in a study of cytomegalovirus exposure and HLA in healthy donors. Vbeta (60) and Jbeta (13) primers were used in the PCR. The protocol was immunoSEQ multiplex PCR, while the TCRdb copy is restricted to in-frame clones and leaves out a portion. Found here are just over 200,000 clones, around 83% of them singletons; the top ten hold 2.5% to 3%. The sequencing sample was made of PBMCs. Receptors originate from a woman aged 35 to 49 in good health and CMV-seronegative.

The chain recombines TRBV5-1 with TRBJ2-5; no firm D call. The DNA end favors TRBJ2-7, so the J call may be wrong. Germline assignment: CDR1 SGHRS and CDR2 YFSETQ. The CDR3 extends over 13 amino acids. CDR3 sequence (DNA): TGCGCCAGCAGCTTCAGTAGCCCCTACGAGCAGTACTTC. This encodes CASSFSSPYEQYF.

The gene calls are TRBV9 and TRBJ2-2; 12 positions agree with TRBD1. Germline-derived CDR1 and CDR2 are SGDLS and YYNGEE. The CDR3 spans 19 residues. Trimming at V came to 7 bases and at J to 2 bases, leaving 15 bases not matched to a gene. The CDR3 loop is CASGRGTGGIGGNTGELFF. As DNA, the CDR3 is TGTGCCAGCGGTCGCGGGACAGGGGGCATCGGGGGAAACACCGGGGAGCTGTTTTTT.

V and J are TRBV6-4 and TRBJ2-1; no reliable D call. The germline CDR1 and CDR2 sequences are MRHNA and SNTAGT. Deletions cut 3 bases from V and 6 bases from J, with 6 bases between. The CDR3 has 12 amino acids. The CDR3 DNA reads TGTGCCAGCAGTGAGAACTCCAATGAGCAGTTCTTC. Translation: CASSENSNEQFF.

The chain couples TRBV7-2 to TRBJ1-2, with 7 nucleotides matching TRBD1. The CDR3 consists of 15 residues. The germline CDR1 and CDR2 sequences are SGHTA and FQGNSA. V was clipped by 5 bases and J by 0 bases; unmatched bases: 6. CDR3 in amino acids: CASSPGTDANYGYTF. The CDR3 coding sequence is TGTGCCAGCAGCCCAGGGACAGACGCTAACTATGGCTACACCTTC. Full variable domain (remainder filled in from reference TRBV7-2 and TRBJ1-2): GAGVSQSPSNKVTEKGKDVELRCDPISGHTALYWYRQSLGQGLEFLIYFQGNSAPDKSGLPSDRFSAERTGGSVSTLTIQRTQQEDSAVYLCASSPGTDANYGYTFGSGTRLTVV.

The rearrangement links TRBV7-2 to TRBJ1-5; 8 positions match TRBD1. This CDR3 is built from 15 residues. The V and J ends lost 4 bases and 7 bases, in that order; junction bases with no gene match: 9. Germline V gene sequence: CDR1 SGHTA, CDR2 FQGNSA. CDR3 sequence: CASSSKTGEWQPQHF. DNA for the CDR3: TGTGCCAGCAGCTCGAAGACAGGGGAATGGCAGCCCCAGCATTTT.